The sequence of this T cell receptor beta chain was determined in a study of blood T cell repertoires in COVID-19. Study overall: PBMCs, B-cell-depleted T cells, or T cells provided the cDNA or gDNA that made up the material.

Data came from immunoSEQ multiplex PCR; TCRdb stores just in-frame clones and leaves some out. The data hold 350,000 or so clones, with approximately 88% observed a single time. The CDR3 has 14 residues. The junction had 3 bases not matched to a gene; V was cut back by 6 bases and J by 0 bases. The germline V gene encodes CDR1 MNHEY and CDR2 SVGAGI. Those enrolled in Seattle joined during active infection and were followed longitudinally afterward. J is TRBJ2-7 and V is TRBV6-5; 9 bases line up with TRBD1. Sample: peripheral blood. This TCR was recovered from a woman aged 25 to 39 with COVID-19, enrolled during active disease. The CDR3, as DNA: TGTGCCAGCAGGGGGACAGGGTACTCCTACGAGCAGTACGTC. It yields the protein CASRGTGYSYEQYV.